Listed below are T cell receptor beta chains from one sample, sequenced in a study of cytotoxic CD8 clonotypes in ibrutinib-treated CLL. Here immunoSEQ multiplex PCR was the method, and the copy in TCRdb shows in-frame clones only, minus some. Of tens of thousands of clones in the sample, around 75% are singletons; the top ten hold 15% to 20%. The input for sequencing was PBMCs, taken at disease progression, from a patient treated with ibrutinib. The receptors were gathered from a human donor with chronic lymphocytic leukemia. The CDR3 runs from the conserved cysteine through the conserved F or W. The D gene is left open where the match is weak. Only part of the rows carry a size: once, few, many, or a class if the clone is expanded.

J | D | V | size | DNA | CDR3
TRBJ2-3 | TRBD1 | TRBV5-4 | few | TGTGCCAGCAGCCTACAGGGGGCTAGCACAGATACGCAGTATTTT | CASSLQGASTDTQYF
TRBJ2-1 | TRBD2 | TRBV7-2 | NA | TGTGCCAGCAGCGTGACTAGCGGGGGGGCTGGTGAGCAGTTCTTC | CASSVTSGGAGEQFF
TRBJ1-5 | TRBD1 | TRBV6-5 | few | TGTGCCAGCAGTTACACAGGGGGCGGTCAGCCCCAGCATTTT | CASSYTGGGQPQHF
TRBJ1-2 | NA | TRBV7-2 | NA | TGTGCCAGCAGCTTATGGGACGGGAACTATGGCTACACCTTC | CASSLWDGNYGYTF
TRBJ2-5 | TRBD2 | TRBV15 | NA | TGTGCCACCAAGGTCGCTAGCGGGTACCAAGAGACCCAGTACTTC | CATKVASGYQETQYF
TRBJ2-3 | NA | TRBV5-4 | NA | TGTGCCAGCAGCTTAGCAGGGGCCAAGGAGCAGTATTTT | CASSLAGAKEQYF
TRBJ1-1 | TRBD1 | TRBV29-1 | NA | TGCAGCGGAACAGGGGCCCCGAACACTGAAGCTTTCTTT | CSGTGAPNTEAFF
TRBJ2-7 | TRBD2 | TRBV19 | NA | TGTGCCAGTAGTAACGCGGGACGGCGGGGAGCGGGGGAGCAGTACTTC | CASSNAGRRGAGEQYF
TRBJ1-4 | NA | TRBV14 | NA | TGTGCCAGCAGCCCGGACGACCATAATGAAAAACTGTTTTTT | CASSPDDHNEKLFF
TRBJ1-1 | TRBD1 | TRBV6-5 | NA | TGTGCCAGCAGGCGGGACAGCCCTTACACTGAAGCTTTCTTT | CASRRDSPYTEAFF
TRBJ1-3 | TRBD1 | TRBV5-8 | NA | TGTGCCAGCAGCTTGGTTGGGACAGCCTCTGGAAACACCATATATTTT | CASSLVGTASGNTIYF
TRBJ1-2 | TRBD1 | TRBV5-1 | NA | TGCGCCAGCAGCCCTCGGACAGGGAGGTTGCATGGCTACACCTTC | CASSPRTGRLHGYTF
TRBJ1-1 | NA | TRBV19 | NA | TGTGCCAGTAGTCCCCGTGAGGGCATGAACACTGAAGCTTTCTTT | CASSPREGMNTEAFF
TRBJ1-4 | NA | TRBV4-1 | NA | TGCGCCAGCACACGCCGGGCGGGGGCCAACCCTAATGAAAAACTGTTTTTT | CASTRRAGANPNEKLFF
TRBJ1-4 | TRBD1 | TRBV25-1 | NA | TGTGCCAGCAGTGCTAACTACGGGACAGTTAATGAAAAACTGTTTTTT | CASSANYGTVNEKLFF
TRBJ2-1 | TRBD2 | TRBV5-4 | NA | TGTGCCAGCAGCCCCCGGGGGGGGTTCAATGAGCAGTTCTTC | CASSPRGGFNEQFF
TRBJ2-3 | NA | TRBV21-1 | NA | TGTGCCAGCAGCAAAGGGTCAAACAGGGGGCCTACGCAGTATTTT | CASSKGSNRGPTQYF
TRBJ1-6 | NA | TRBV7-9 | NA | TGTGCCAGCAGCTTAGCTCTAACTAACTCCTATAATTCACCCCTCCACTTT | CASSLALTNSYNSPLHF
TRBJ2-3 | NA | TRBV11-3 | once | TGTGCCAGCAGCCTAGGCGTAGCAGGGGCTAGCACAGATACGCAGTATTTT | CASSLGVAGASTDTQYF
TRBJ1-3 | NA | TRBV6-6 | once | TGTGCCAGCAGTTACGGGGGCGCGGGCGGAAACACCATATATTTT | CASSYGGAGGNTIYF